This T cell receptor beta chain was identified in a study of blood T cell repertoires in COVID-19. Study-level information: Sites across the United States, Italy and Spain contributed samples from acute and convalescent COVID-19. In each case, the material was cDNA or gDNA derived from T cells, B-cell-depleted T cells, or PBMCs.

Per the original data handling: Cell counts per sample came from amplifying reference gene primers. Only in-frame clones appear in the TCRdb table, and some are missing; sequencing was by immunoSEQ multiplex PCR. The V and J calls and clone size come from that table; D and trimming were worked out from the DNA. The sample yields about 150,000 clones, around 89% seen once. What was sequenced was peripheral blood. The receptor was isolated from a woman aged 40-49 years with acute or convalescent COVID-19.

The CDR3 here is CASSLVRVSTEAFF. Here the CDR3 DNA reads TGTGCCAGCAGCTTAGTTCGGGTGAGCACTGAAGCTTTCTTT. The J gene is TRBJ1-1, the V gene TRBV7-9; D is unresolved. Trimming shortened V by 1 base and J by 4 bases, and 10 bases separated the two germline ends. CDR3 length: 14 residues. Germline lookup yields CDR1 SEHNR and CDR2 FQNEAQ (reference sequence).